One and the same sample provided the 20 T cell receptor beta chains below, sequenced in a study of neurological immune-mediated disorders. TCRdb re-called the 5' RACE reads with MiXCR, one entry per CDR3 protein. The sample lists tens of thousands of distinct CDR3 sequences; approximately 17% were seen once. The specimen sequenced was PBMCs. These receptors were taken from a woman between 40 and 50 years old in good health.

Details on this clonotype: With a much larger clone just one base away, this may be a read error. The chain is built from TRBV5-1 and TRBJ2-3; weak D call: TRBD1 (6 bases). This CDR3 has 14 residues. Germline CDR1 SGHRS, CDR2 YFSETQ. The CDR3 DNA sequence: TGCGCCAGCAGCTCCACAGGGAGCACATATACGCAGTATTTT. Amino acid sequence: CASSSTGSTYTQYF.

This clonotype showed up many times. The chain combines TRBV2 with TRBJ1-2; D gene uncertain. The V end lost 3 bases, the J end lost 0 bases, and 8 bases lay between the germline ends. Germline lookup yields CDR1 SNHLY and CDR2 FYNNEI. CDR3 length equals 14 residues. The DNA of the CDR3 is TGTGCCAGCAGTGACTGGCAGTCTAACTATGGCTACACCTTC. The encoded protein is CASSDWQSNYGYTF.

This clonotype appeared many times. The genes are TRBV20-1 and TRBJ2-3, with TRBD2 identical over 9 bases. The CDR3 runs 13 residues. Germline V gene data show CDR1 as DFQATT and CDR2 as SNEGSKA (reference sequence). Trimming took 5 bases from V and 5 from J; bases not matched to a gene: 5. This CDR3 is CSAERGVQDTQYF. The CDR3 nucleotides read TGCAGTGCTGAGCGGGGGGTACAAGATACGCAGTATTTT.

This chain joins TRBV2 and TRBJ2-7, with D maybe TRBD2 (6 bases). The CDR3 sequence is 14 residues long. V dropped 5 bases and J dropped 7 bases, with 18 bases sitting between them. Germline values: CDR1 SNHLY, CDR2 FYNNEI. CDR3 nucleotide sequence: TGTGCCAGCAGTCCGGAATACTCTGGACTAGAGCAGTACGTC. It is translated as CASSPEYSGLEQYV.

A remark on this clonotype: A clone one base away is much larger, so this may be a read error. The rearrangement joins TRBV2 to TRBJ2-1; 12 bases line up with TRBD2. Germline loops: CDR1 SNHLY, CDR2 FYNNEI. This CDR3 spans 16 amino acids. The V segment lost 0 bases and the J segment 8 bases; nucleotides outside the gene matches: 5. Written as DNA, the CDR3 is TGTGCCAGCAGTGAAGCTAGACTAGCGGGGGAGTATGAGCAGTTCTTC. The encoded protein is CASSEARLAGEYEQFF.

This clonotype was counted ten times or more. This chain connects TRBV10-3 to TRBJ2-2; 9 bases are a match to TRBD1. CDR3 length equals 21 residues. From germline, CDR1 is ENHRY and CDR2 SYGVKD. V lost 5 bases, J lost 5 bases, and 24 bases stayed unmatched. The CDR3 loop is CAISQTPGQGSQRARTGELFF. The CDR3 nucleotides read TGTGCCATCAGTCAAACACCGGGACAGGGCTCCCAACGGGCCAGAACCGGGGAGCTGTTTTTT.

CDR3 amino acids: CASSSRAGAGSYEQYF. The CDR3 region has the DNA TGTGCCAGCTCCTCCCGGGCGGGGGCGGGCTCCTACGAGCAGTACTTC. The chain couples TRBV18 to TRBJ2-7; weak D call: TRBD2 (7 bases). CDR1 is KGHSH and CDR2 is LQKENI in the germline V gene. The CDR3 runs 16 residues. V gave up 6 bases and J gave up 0 bases, with 18 bases separating them.

This rearrangement joins TRBV5-5 to TRBJ1-4, with D hard to call. The V gene lost 1 base and the J gene lost 7 bases, with 11 bases spanning the gap. The CDR3 has 14 residues. CDR1 and CDR2 (germline): SGHKS, YYEKEE (reference sequence). CDR3 DNA: TGTGCCAGCAGCTTGCAAGAGGCCGGTGAAAAACTGTTTTTT. Protein: CASSLQEAGEKLFF.

The sample holds many counts of this clonotype. The rearrangement uses TRBV10-3 and TRBJ2-1; TRBD2 might be the D (7 bases). The CDR3 is 14 amino acids. Germline CDR1 is ENHRY and CDR2 is SYGVKD. The DNA for the CDR3 is TGTTGGCGGGGGCACCATACGGGTAATGGTGGGCAGTTCTTC. Translated, it gives CWRGHHTGNGGQFF.

V is TRBV7-9 and J is TRBJ2-6, with unresolved D. The CDR3 runs 15 residues. Trimming pared 5 bases from V and 0 bases from J, leaving 8 bases between. Germline V gene lookup returns CDR1 SEHNR and CDR2 FQNEAQ (reference sequence). Here the CDR3 DNA reads TGTGCCAGCAGCCCCCAGATCTCTGGGGCCAACGTCCTGACTTTC. Amino acid sequence: CASSPQISGANVLTF. Full variable domain (remainder filled in from reference TRBV7-9 and TRBJ2-6): DTGVSQNPRHKITKRGQNVTFRCDPISEHNRLYWYRQTLGQGPEFLTYFQNEAQLEKSRLLSDRFSAERPKGSFSTLEIQRTEQGDSAMYLCASSPQISGANVLTFGAGSRLTVL.

This clonotype was picked up many times. The chain uses TRBV6-5 and TRBJ2-3, with a weak D call TRBD1 (6 bases). Germline assignment: CDR1 MNHEY and CDR2 SVGAGI. The CDR3 runs to 15 residues. V dropped 8 bases and J dropped 2 bases, with 17 bases sitting between them. The CDR3 protein is CASRRTDKFTDTQYF. DNA of the CDR3: TGTGCCAGCCGGCGGACAGACAAATTCACAGATACGCAGTATTTT.

This clonotype was seen at least ten times. The V gene is TRBV6-1, the J gene TRBJ2-2, with 13 bases aligning to TRBD2. With V trimmed by 6 bases and J by 0 bases, 16 bases remained unmatched. This CDR3 has 21 residues. Germline V gene lookup returns CDR1 MNHNS and CDR2 SASEGT. The CDR3 region is CASSKKVGGLAGTSNTGELFF. The CDR3 nucleotides are TGTGCCAGCAGCAAAAAGGTGGGGGGACTAGCGGGGACTTCGAACACCGGGGAGCTGTTTTTT.

In this sample, this clonotype turned up many times. This chain connects TRBV5-1 to TRBJ2-2; D might be TRBD1 or TRBD2, each matching 5 bases. Trimming pared 4 bases from V and 3 bases from J, leaving 13 bases between. CDR3 length equals 15 residues. Germline V gene sequence: CDR1 SGHRS, CDR2 YFSETQ. The CDR3 bases are TGCGCCAGCAGCCGAGGGACCGGGGACACCGGGGAGCTGTTTTTT. Translating it yields CASSRGTGDTGELFF. The variable domain in full, completed from reference TRBV5-1 and TRBJ2-2, reads KAGVTQTPRYLIKTRGQQVTLSCSPISGHRSVSWYQQTPGQGLQFLFEYFSETQRNKGNFPGRFSGRQFSNSRSEMNVSTLELGDSALYLCASSRGTGDTGELFFGEGSRLTVL.

At least ten counts were recorded for this clonotype. The chain uses TRBV12-3 or TRBV12-4 and TRBJ1-5, with 7 positions matching TRBD1. The CDR3 is 14 amino acids. Germline trimming cut 1 base from V and 9 bases from J; bases unmatched to any gene: 6. The CDR3 nucleotides read TGTGCCAGCAGTTTAGGAGGGGGCGGACGGCCCCAGCATTTT. This sequence encodes CASSLGGGGRPQHF.

At least ten counts were recorded for this clonotype. This rearrangement joins TRBV20-1 to TRBJ1-1; D is possibly TRBD1 (6 bases). Per the germline V gene, CDR1 is DFQATT and CDR2 is SNEGSKA (reference sequence). This CDR3 has 13 amino acids. Trimming stripped 6 bases from V and 4 bases from J, with 15 bases between. This chain's CDR3 is CSARGELGTEAFF. The CDR3 DNA reads TGCAGTGCCAGGGGCGAACTAGGCACTGAAGCTTTCTTT.

This clonotype has at least ten counts. V usage is TRBV7-2 and J usage is TRBJ1-6, with a tentative D call TRBD1 (5 bases). The germline gives CDR1 SGHTA, CDR2 FQGNSA. Trimming took 0 bases from V and 17 from J, leaving 14 bases between them. This CDR3 is 13 amino acids long. CDR3 nucleotides: TGTGCCAGCAGCTTAGCGGGGGGGGGGTGGTTCCACTTT. Encoded protein: CASSLAGGGWFHF.

This clonotype was counted between two and nine times. The chain couples TRBV6-2 or TRBV6-3 to TRBJ1-1; D is undetermined. Trimming removed 3 bases at V and 1 base at J, with 9 bases between. The CDR3 is 14 amino acids. CDR1 MNHEY and CDR2 SVGEGT come from the germline V gene. The CDR3 here is CASSYGVENTEAFF. CDR3 in DNA: TGTGCCAGCAGTTATGGCGTCGAGAACACTGAAGCTTTCTTT.

This clonotype has a count of ten or more. The chain combines TRBV18 with TRBJ1-4, with D tentatively TRBD1 (5 bases). The CDR3 sequence is 14 residues long. CDR1 is KGHSH, CDR2 LQKENI, per germline. Trimming shortened V by 6 bases and J by 8 bases, and 16 bases separated the two germline ends. CDR3 DNA sequence: TGTGCCAGCTCTCTCAGGGCTGAAGAAGAAAAACTGTTTTTT. Translation gives CASSLRAEEEKLFF.

This clonotype has ten or more counts. This chain uses TRBV5-6 with TRBJ1-2; 8 bases are shared with TRBD1. Germline trimming cut 4 bases from V and 1 base from J; bases unmatched to any gene: 9. CDR1 and CDR2 from the germline V gene are SGHDT and YYEEEE. There are 16 residues in the CDR3. The CDR3 region is CASSLIEDRVNYGYTF. CDR3 DNA: TGTGCCAGCAGCCTGATTGAGGACAGGGTTAACTATGGCTACACCTTC.

This clonotype was recorded many times. This sequence joins TRBV4-3 and TRBJ2-3, with D tentatively TRBD2 (5 bases). The CDR3 covers 15 residues. V was pared by 0 bases and J by 3 bases, with 10 bases between. Per germline, CDR1 LGHNA and CDR2 YSLEER. The CDR3 DNA reads TGCGCCAGCAGCCAAGATATGACGGGGACAGATACGCAGTATTTT. Its protein product is CASSQDMTGTDTQYF.